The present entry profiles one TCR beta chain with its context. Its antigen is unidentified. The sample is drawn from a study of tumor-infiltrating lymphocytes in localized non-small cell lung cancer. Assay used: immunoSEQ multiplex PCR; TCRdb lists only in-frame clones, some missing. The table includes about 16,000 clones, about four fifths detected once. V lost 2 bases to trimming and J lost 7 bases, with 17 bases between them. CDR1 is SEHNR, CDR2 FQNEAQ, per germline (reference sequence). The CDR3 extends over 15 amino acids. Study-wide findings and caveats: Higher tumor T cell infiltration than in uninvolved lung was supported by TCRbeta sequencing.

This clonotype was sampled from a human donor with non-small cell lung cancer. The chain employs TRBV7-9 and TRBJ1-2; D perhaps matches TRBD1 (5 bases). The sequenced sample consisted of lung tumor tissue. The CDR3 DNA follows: TGTGCCAGCAGCTTATACCTGGAAGGGGCGACTGGCTACACCTTC. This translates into CASSLYLEGATGYTF.